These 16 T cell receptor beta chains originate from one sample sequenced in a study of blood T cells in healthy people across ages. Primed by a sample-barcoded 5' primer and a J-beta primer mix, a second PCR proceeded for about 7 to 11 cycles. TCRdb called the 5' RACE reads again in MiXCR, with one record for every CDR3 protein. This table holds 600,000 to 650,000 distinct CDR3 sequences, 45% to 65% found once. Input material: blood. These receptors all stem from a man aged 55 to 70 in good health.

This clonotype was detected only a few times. This chain's CDR3 is CAISTGRGETQYF. The CDR3 bases are TGTGCCATCAGTACAGGGAGGGGTGAGACCCAGTACTTC. This chain joins TRBV10-3 and TRBJ2-5, with D possibly TRBD2 on 7 matching bases. V dropped 5 bases and J dropped 5 bases, with 12 bases sitting between them. Germline V gives CDR1 ENHRY, CDR2 SYGVKD. CDR3 size: 13 residues.

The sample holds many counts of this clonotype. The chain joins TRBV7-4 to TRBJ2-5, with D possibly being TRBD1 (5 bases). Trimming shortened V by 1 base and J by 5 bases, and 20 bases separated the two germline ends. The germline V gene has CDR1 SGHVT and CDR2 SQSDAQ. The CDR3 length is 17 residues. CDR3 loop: CASSLVFGRVTGETQYF. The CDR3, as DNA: TGTGCCAGCAGCTTAGTATTCGGCAGGGTCACTGGCGAGACCCAGTACTTC.

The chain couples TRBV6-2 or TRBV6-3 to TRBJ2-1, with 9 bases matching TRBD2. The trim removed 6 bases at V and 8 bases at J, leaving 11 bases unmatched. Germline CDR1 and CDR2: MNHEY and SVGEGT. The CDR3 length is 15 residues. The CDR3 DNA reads TGTGCCAGCAGGCCCTCTAGCGGGGCATTGGATGAGCAGTTCTTC. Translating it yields CASRPSSGALDEQFF.

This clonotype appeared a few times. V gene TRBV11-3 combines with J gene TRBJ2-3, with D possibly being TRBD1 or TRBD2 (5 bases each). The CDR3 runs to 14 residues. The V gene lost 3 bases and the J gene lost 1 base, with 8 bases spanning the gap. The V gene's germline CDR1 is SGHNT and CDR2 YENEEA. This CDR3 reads CASSFMGGTDTQYF. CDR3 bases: TGTGCCAGCAGCTTTATGGGGGGCACAGATACGCAGTATTTT.

In DNA, the CDR3 is TGTGCCAGCAGTGTTGCGGGACAACGTACGCAGTATTTT. Its translation is CASSVAGQRTQYF. The rearrangement uses TRBV6-2 or TRBV6-3 and TRBJ2-3; the D call may be TRBD1 or TRBD2 (6 bases each). Trimming stripped 5 bases from V and 8 bases from J, with 14 bases between. The CDR3 consists of 13 residues. Germline values: CDR1 MNHEY, CDR2 SVGEGT.

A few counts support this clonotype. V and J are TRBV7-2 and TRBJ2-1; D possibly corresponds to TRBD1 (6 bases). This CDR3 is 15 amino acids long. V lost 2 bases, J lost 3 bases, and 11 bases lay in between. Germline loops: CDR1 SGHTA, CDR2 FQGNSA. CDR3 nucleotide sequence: TGTGCCAGCAGCTTATGGGGGCAGGACTACAATGAGCAGTTCTTC. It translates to CASSLWGQDYNEQFF.

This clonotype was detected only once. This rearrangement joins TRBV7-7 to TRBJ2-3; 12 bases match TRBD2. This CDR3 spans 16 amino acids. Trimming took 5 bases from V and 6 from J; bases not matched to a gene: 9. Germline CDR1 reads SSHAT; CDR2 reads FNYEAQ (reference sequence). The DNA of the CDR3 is TGTGCCAGCAGCAGGGGACTAGCGGGTACCGCCGATACGCAGTATTTT. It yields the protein CASSRGLAGTADTQYF.

The CDR3 spells CASSLASGLYNEQFF. The CDR3 DNA reads TGTGCCAGCAGCTTAGCGTCGGGGCTCTACAATGAGCAGTTCTTC. The chain recombines TRBV11-2 with TRBJ2-1, with D possibly called TRBD1 or TRBD2 (5 bases each). V lost 1 base and J 3 bases, leaving 10 bases between the germline ends. CDR3 size: 15 residues. CDR1 and CDR2 from the germline V gene are SGHAT and FQNNGV.

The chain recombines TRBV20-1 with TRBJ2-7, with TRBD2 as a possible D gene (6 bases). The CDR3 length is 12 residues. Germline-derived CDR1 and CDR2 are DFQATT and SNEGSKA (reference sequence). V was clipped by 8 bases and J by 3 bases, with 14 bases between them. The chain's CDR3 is CSSGQLDYEQYF. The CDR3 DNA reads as TGCAGTAGCGGGCAGCTTGACTACGAGCAGTACTTC.

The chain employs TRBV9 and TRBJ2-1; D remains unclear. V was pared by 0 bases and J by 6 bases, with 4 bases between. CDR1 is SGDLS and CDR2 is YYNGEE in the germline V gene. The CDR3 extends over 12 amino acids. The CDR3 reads CASSVVSNEQFF. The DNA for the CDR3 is TGTGCCAGCAGCGTAGTTAGCAATGAGCAGTTCTTC.

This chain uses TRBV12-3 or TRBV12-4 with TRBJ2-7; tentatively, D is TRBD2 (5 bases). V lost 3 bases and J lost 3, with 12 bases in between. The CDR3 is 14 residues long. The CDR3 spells CASSFDGVNYEQYF. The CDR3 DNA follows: TGTGCCAGCAGTTTTGACGGGGTAAACTACGAGCAGTACTTC.

The CDR3 sequence is CASSLLAGPSLEQFF. In DNA form, the CDR3 reads TGTGCCAGCAGTCTTCTAGCGGGGCCTTCATTGGAGCAGTTCTTC. The chain couples TRBV11-3 to TRBJ2-1, with TRBD2 matching 9 bases. After removal of 6 bases from V and 10 bases from J, the junction contained 13 bases not matched to a gene. The CDR3 is 15 amino acids. Germline CDR1 SGHNT, CDR2 YENEEA.

The CDR3 here is CASRRSGGTYEQYF. CDR3 DNA sequence: TGTGCCAGCAGGCGTAGCGGGGGCACCTACGAGCAGTACTTC. This chain connects TRBV12-3 or TRBV12-4 to TRBJ2-7; 9 nucleotides agree with TRBD2. V lost 6 bases and J lost 2; bases outside the gene matches: 5. CDR3 size: 14 residues.

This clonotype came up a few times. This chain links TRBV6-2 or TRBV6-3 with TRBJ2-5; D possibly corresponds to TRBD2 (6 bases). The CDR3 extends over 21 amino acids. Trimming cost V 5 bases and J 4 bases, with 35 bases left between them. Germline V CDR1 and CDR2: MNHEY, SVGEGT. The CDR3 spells CASSTQRLYGSAGRVRETQYF. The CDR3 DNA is TGTGCCAGCAGTACCCAAAGGTTATACGGGTCGGCGGGGCGGGTGCGAGAGACCCAGTACTTC.

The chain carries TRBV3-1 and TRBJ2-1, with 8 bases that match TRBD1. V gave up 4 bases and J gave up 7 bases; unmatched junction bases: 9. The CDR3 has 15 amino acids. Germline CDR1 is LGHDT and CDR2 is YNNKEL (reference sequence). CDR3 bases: TGTGCCAGCAGCCTCGGACAGGGAAGGGGTAATGAGCAGTTCTTC. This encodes CASSLGQGRGNEQFF.

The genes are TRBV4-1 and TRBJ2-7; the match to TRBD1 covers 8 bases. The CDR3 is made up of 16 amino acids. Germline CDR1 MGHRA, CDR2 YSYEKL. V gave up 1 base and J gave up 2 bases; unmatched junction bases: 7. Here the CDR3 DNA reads TGCGCCAGCAGCCAAGCCTCCGGGACAGGTACCTACGAGCAGTACTTC. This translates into CASSQASGTGTYEQYF.